The clone carrying this T cell receptor beta chain was seen a single time. This specimen belongs to a study of response to subunit inactivated influenza vaccine. CDR3 size: 11 residues. Germline lookup yields CDR1 DFQATT and CDR2 SNEGSKA (reference sequence). V lost 6 bases and J 6 bases, leaving 10 bases between the germline ends. A single record per CDR3 protein comes from TCRdb applying MiXCR to the RT-PCR reads. The top ten hold less than 30% of the sample, which has 180,000 or so distinct CDR3 sequences, about 12% seen once. The same data also contributed to another study, on T cells expressing NK-cell markers. From that report: A 5'RACE template switching approach incorporating UMIs was used to make TCR beta cDNA.

The TCR sequence derives from a man between 50 and 59 years old who received an inactivated influenza vaccine. V and J are TRBV20-1 and TRBJ2-3; no definite D call. The sample in question was CD8+ T cells sorted from PBMCs, obtained about 12 days after vaccination. Here the CDR3 DNA reads TGCAGTGCCCTTCTCGGGGATACGCAGTATTTT. It translates to CSALLGDTQYF.